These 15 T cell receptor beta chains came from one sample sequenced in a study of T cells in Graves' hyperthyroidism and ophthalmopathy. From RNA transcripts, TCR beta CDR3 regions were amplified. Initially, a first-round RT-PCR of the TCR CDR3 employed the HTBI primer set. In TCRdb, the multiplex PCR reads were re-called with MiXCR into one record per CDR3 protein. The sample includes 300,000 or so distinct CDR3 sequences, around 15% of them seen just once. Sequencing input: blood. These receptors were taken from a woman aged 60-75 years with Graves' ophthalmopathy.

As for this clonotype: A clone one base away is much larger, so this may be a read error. This CDR3 reads CASSGGTDSTDTQYF. The CDR3 nucleotides read TGCGCCAGCAGCGGGGGGACTGATAGCACAGATACGCAGTATTTT. J is TRBJ2-3 and V is TRBV5-1; weak D call: TRBD2 (6 bases). The CDR3 is made up of 15 amino acids. V was pared by 4 bases and J by 0 bases, with 12 bases between. Per germline, CDR1 SGHRS and CDR2 YFSETQ.

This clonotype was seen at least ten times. The CDR3 sequence is CASNEAFNTEAFF. For the CDR3, the DNA is TGTGCCAGCAACGAAGCCTTTAACACTGAAGCTTTCTTT. The chain joins TRBV12-3 or TRBV12-4 to TRBJ1-1; D ambiguous. Trimming took 7 bases from V and 2 from J, leaving 11 bases between them. This CDR3 is built from 13 residues.

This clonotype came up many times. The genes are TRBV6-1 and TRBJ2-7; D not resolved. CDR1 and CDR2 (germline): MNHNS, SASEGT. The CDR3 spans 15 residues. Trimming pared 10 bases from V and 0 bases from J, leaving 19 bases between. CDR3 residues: CATLRAGTISYEQYF. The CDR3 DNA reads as TGTGCCACCTTAAGGGCAGGAACTATCTCCTACGAGCAGTACTTC.

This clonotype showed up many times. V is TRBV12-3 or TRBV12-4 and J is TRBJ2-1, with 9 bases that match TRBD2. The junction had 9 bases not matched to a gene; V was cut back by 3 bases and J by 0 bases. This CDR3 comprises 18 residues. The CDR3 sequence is CASSFDLAGPSSYNEQFF. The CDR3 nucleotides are TGTGCCAGCAGTTTCGATCTAGCGGGACCAAGCTCCTACAATGAGCAGTTCTTC.

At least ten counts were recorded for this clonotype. The CDR3 bases are TGTGCCAGCAGTTTATACGGTCCTAACTATGGCTACACCTTC. Translated, it gives CASSLYGPNYGYTF. The chain uses TRBV12-3 or TRBV12-4 and TRBJ1-2, with D hard to call. The V end lost 2 bases, the J end lost 0 bases, and 7 bases lay between the germline ends. This CDR3 contains 14 residues.

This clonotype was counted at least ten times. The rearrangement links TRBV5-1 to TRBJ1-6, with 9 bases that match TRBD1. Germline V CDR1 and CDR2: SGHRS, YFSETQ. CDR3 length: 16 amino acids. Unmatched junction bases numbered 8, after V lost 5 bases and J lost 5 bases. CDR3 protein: CASRTGTGIDNSPLHF. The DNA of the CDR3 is TGCGCCAGCAGAACCGGGACAGGGATAGATAATTCACCCCTCCACTTT.

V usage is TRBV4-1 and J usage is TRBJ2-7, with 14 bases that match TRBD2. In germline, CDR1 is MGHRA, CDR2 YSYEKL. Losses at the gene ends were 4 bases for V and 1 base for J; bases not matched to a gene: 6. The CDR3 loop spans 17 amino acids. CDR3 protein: CASSRGLAGGWSYEQYF. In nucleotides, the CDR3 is TGCGCCAGCAGCCGTGGACTAGCGGGGGGTTGGTCCTACGAGCAGTACTTC.

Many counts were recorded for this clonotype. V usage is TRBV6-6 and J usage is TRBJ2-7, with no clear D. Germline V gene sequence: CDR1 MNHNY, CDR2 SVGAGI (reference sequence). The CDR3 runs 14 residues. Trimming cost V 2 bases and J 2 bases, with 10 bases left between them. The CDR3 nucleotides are TGTGCCAGCAGTTACCTGGACCGTACCTACGAGCAGTACTTC. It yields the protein CASSYLDRTYEQYF.

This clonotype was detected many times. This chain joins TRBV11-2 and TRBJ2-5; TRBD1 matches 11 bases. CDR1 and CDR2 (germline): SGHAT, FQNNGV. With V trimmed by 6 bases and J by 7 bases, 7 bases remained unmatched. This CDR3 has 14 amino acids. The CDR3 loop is CASSSGQGAWTQYF. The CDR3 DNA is TGTGCCAGCAGTTCCGGACAGGGGGCTTGGACCCAGTACTTC.

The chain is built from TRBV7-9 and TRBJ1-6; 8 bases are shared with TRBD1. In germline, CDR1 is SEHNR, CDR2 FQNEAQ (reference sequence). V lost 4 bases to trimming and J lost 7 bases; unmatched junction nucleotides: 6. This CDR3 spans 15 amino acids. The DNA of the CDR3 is TGTGCCAGCAGCTACGCAGGGGGCGGCAATTCACCCCTCCACTTT. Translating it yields CASSYAGGGNSPLHF.

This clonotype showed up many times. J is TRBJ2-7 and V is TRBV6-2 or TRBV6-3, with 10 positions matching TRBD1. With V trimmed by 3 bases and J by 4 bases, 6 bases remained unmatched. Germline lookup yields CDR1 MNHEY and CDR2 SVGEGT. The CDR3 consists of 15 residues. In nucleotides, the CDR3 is TGTGCCAGCAGTTATTCCTCGGGACAGGGGTACGAGCAGTACTTC. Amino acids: CASSYSSGQGYEQYF.

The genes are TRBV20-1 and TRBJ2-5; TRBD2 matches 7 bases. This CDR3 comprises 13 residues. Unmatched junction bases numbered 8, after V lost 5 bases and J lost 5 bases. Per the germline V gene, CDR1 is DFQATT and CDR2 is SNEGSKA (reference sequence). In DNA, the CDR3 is TGCAGTGCTCGCCGACTAGCTGGGGAGACCCAGTACTTC. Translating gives CSARRLAGETQYF.

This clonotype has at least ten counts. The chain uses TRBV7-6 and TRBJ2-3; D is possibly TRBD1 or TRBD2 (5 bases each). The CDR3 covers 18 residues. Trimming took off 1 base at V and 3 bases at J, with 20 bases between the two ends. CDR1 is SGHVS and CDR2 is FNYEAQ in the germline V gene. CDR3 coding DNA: TGTGCCAGCAGCTTAGTAGGGTCTTGGGACCTAAAAACAGATACGCAGTATTTT. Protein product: CASSLVGSWDLKTDTQYF.

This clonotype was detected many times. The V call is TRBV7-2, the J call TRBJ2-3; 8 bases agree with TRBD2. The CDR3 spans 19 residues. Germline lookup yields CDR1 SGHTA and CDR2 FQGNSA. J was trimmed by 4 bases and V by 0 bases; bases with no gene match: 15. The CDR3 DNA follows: TGTGCCAGCAGCTTAGCGGGTCGCCGGGGGGGCCGATGGCCAGATACGCAGTATTTT. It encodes CASSLAGRRGGRWPDTQYF.

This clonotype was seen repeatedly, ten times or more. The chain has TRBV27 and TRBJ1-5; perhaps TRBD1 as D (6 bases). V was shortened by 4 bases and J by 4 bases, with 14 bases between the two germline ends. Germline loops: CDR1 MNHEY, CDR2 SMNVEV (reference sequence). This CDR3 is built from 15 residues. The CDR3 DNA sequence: TGTGCCAGCAGTTCATACAGGGAAACTAATCAGCCCCAGCATTTT. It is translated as CASSSYRETNQPQHF.